This T cell receptor beta chain was recorded in a study of blood T cell repertoires in COVID-19 (dated by TCRdb to about 2020). Concerning the study at large: The collaborator samples originated in the United States, Italy and Spain and spanned the acute and convalescent phases of COVID-19. A de-identified subject ID, COVID-19 status, age in years and sex were almost always included in the sample metadata. The repertoires were released in a freely available public database intended as a resource for research on the immune response to SARS-CoV-2. Where available, HLA class I and class II types were taken from metadata supplied by the sample provider and were not determined by assay-based typing. Samples came from the ongoing ImmuneRACE study (first 160 participants) plus 1,254 subjects from 6 global collaborators. The material from the prospective study consisted of cDNA or gDNA derived from T cells, B-cell-depleted T cells, or PBMCs. Subjects who had been exposed to COVID-19, were actively infected with it, or had recovered from it provided the deeply sampled blood TCRbeta repertoires that made up the dataset.

The full study reports these points: The quantity of clinical and demographic metadata differed by source and by participant and was supplied without curation.

Notes on this clone: Its antigen remains unidentified. Base qualities are not recorded, but no much larger clone differs from it by a single base.

The CDR3 runs 15 amino acids, cysteine and phenylalanine included. The CDR3 DNA has 45 bases and is translated from base 1. According to the germline V gene, CDR1 reads WSHSY and CDR2 reads SAAADI. V is pruned by 6 bases and J by 2 bases, leaving 9 bases of the junction without a gene match. Participants in the prospective study were enrolled through a virtual design, were aged about 18 to 90 years, and lived in some 24 United States geographic areas. To assign participants to cohorts, the prospective study relied on clinical history that participants themselves reported in a screening survey and a study questionnaire. For ImmuneRACE Cohort 3, a participant was defined as recovered based on two consecutive negative NP/OP PCR tests, clearance by a healthcare professional, or resolution of symptoms. Each participant in the prospective study had whole blood, serum and a nasopharyngeal or oropharyngeal swab collected by mobile phlebotomists. Additional blood draws and questionnaires over an approximately two-month period could optionally be provided by prospective study participants. Blood samples from the prospective study were shipped frozen or at room temperature prior to DNA extraction.

TCRbeta CDR3 regions were amplified from genomic DNA using the immunoSEQ Assay, a bias-controlled multiplex PCR. Processing in the source paper ran as follows. Nucleated cell counts per sample were estimated from amplification of reference gene primers within the assay. Sequence reads were collapsed and filtered to measure the absolute abundance of every unique TCRbeta CDR3 rearrangement. Productive Simpson clonality was computed per sample as the square root of Simpson's diversity index over productive rearrangements. TCRdb re-hosts the immuneACCESS table, in-frame sequences only. Its copies lack some clones; in the studies checked, an unresolved V gene accounts for under half of them, and the cause for the rest is not known. V, J and clone size derive from that table, while D and trimming were established from the DNA sequence. Across this sample there are over 200,000 clones, with 70% to 90% seen only once. Roughly a sixth of the sample goes to the ten largest clones.

The chain uses TRBV10-2 and TRBJ2-5, with TRBD1 matching 7 junction bases. The receptor comes from a man younger than 30 who had recovered from COVID-19. Source material: PBMCs or T cells enriched from blood (not recorded which). In nucleotides, the sequence is TGCGCCAGCAGGCCTGACAGGGTGGGGCAAGAGACCCAGTACTTC. This codes for CASRPDRVGQETQYF.